The clone carrying this T cell receptor beta chain appeared once. These data are taken from a study of blood T cell repertoires in COVID-19. CDR1 LNHDA and CDR2 SQIVND come from the germline V gene (reference sequence). CDR3 size: 15 residues. V shed 4 bases, J shed 2 bases, and the junction held 6 bases outside the gene matches. The repertoire was sequenced with immunoSEQ multiplex PCR; TCRdb's copy has only in-frame clones and lacks some. The data contain more than 70,000 clones, roughly 86% of them seen just once; the ten biggest clones take up 4.9%. This chain joins TRBV19 and TRBJ2-3; 7 nucleotides align to TRBD2. Material: peripheral blood. The sequence derives from a man over 45 with active or convalescent COVID-19. CDR3 region: CASSNLADNTDTQYF. The CDR3, as DNA: TGTGCCAGTAGTAACCTAGCGGATAACACAGATACGCAGTATTTT. Based on the CDR3 plus reference TRBV19 and TRBJ2-3, the full variable domain is DGGITQSPKYLFRKEGQNVTLSCEQNLNHDAMYWYRQDPGQGLRLIYYSQIVNDFQKGDIAEGYSVSREKKESFPLTVTSAQKNPTAFYLCASSNLADNTDTQYFGPGTRLTVL.